The text below deals with one TCR beta chain. The antigen this receptor binds is unknown. Given a much more abundant clone one base away, this may be a read error. A patient counted as having stable Graves' hyperthyroidism if no progression to ophthalmopathy occurred over 18 months of follow-up. The hyperthyroidism patients were between 18 and 65 years old and newly diagnosed, with a disease duration of less than 2 months. Exclusion was applied to patients with uncontrolled infections, other autoimmune diseases, pregnancy or lactation. Diagnoses were established on the basis of clinical symptoms, serum thyroxine and TRAb, thyroid ultrasound, and orbital computed tomography. PBMCs were isolated from about 10 ml of fresh peripheral blood by Ficoll-Paque density gradient centrifugation. Trizol reagent was used to extract total RNA, and RNA quality was then checked on an Agilent 2100 Bioanalyzer. The TCR beta CDR3 regions were amplified from RNA transcripts. For the first round of RT-PCR on the TCR CDR3, the HTBI primer set was used together with the Qiagen OneStep RT-PCR kit. The libraries were constructed in a second round of multiplex PCR and then size-selected and purified. Libraries were sequenced paired-end with 100 bp reads on an Illumina HiSeq2000. The study's processing was this. Raw data were processed with SOAPnuke, discarding reads with adapters, uncalled bases, mean Phred below 15, or no exact constant-primer or identifier match. High-quality paired reads were merged with COPE v1.2.5, and unique nucleotide sequences were defined as clonotypes. Clonotypes were aligned to IMGT TRBV, TRBD and TRBJ reference segments using MiTCR v1.1. Analysis was restricted to V-J combinations with a frequency above 0.0001, which covered roughly 99% of repertoires. A TCS score was defined as the ratio of F50 (clonal expansion) to E x V (chaos), with BLOSUM62-based TCRdist applied between CDR3 peptides within each V-J. Welch's t-statistics and random forest reduced roughly 540 V-J features to roughly 13, which were used in a naive Bayes classifier (R e1071). In TCRdb, the public reads were trimmed at Q25 with fastp and aligned with MiXCR, with productive beta chains retained. Rows matching on CDR3 protein sequence are summarized as one entry with the most common DNA and genes. These V and J calls rely on TCRdb rather than the paper's analysis. This sample gives some 760,000 distinct CDR3 sequences in total; around 13% of them show up just once. The ten most abundant clones make up roughly 10% of the sample.

These data belong to a study of T cells in Graves' hyperthyroidism and ophthalmopathy (dated by TCRdb to between 2018 and 2021). About the study as a whole: Peripheral blood was collected at initial diagnosis, before any treatment. The study also compared thyroid tissue and blood T-cell repertoires from several Graves' hyperthyroidism patients. Prospective prediction of ophthalmopathy was tested in an independent validation cohort of approximately 19 hyperthyroidism patients and 15 to 17 patients who later progressed to ophthalmopathy. TCR Vbeta CDR3 sequencing of 120 to 150 peripheral blood samples (over 40 ophthalmopathy, over 70 hyperthyroidism and some 17 progressor patients) is reported in the paper. The 75 to 100 discovery patients were divided at random into training and test sets in a 7:3 ratio. After sampling, hyperthyroidism patients received methimazole starting at 30 mg daily, and ophthalmopathy patients received high-dose intravenous methylprednisolone. TCR V-J signatures able to tell the groups apart were searched for in a discovery cohort of 90 to 100 patients, of whom roughly 42 had Graves' ophthalmopathy and about 60 had stable Graves' hyperthyroidism. The study at large found these results: Ophthalmopathy was separated from stable hyperthyroidism by a 13 V-J signature model, with 87.88% sensitivity and approximately 84% specificity obtained in cross-validation and 80%/75% obtained in testing. During validation, the model predicted progression to ophthalmopathy a median of roughly 7.1 months ahead of onset, with around 71% sensitivity and less than 85% specificity. No statistical method was used to fix the sample size in advance, and group allocation was not hidden from the investigators. Most expanded thyroid clonotypes (frequency above 0.001) were also found in blood, which suggests that blood repertoires may mirror thyroid immune responses.

Taken from the germline V gene (reference sequence), the CDR1 and CDR2 loops are DFQATT and SNEGSKA. Reading from cysteine to phenylalanine, the CDR3 counts 14 amino acids. Only the CDR3 region is kept as DNA, spanning 42 bases read in frame from base 1. Between the V and J ends, shortened by 5 bases and 2 bases respectively, the junction contains 15 bases. Input material: blood. This TCR came from a woman aged 18-29 years with Graves' hyperthyroidism. This chain is built from TRBV20-1 and TRBJ1-1; the D segment could be TRBD1, given 6 matching bases. Read as DNA, the sequence is TGCAGTGCTTTGAAACAGGGTATTAACACTGAAGCTTTCTTT. Its translation is CSALKQGINTEAFF.